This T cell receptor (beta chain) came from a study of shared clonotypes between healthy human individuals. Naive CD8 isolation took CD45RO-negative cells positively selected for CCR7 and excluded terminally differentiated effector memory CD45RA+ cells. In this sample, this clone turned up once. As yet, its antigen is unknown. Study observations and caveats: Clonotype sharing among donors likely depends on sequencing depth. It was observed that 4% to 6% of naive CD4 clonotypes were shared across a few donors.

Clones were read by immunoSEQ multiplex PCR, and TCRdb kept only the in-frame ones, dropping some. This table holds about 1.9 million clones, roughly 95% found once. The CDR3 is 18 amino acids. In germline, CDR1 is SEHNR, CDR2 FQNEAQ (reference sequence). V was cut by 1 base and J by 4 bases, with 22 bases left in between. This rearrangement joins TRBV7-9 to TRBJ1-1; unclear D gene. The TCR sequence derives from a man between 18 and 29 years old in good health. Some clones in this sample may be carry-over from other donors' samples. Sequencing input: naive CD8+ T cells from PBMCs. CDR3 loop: CASSLGKRRDGLGTEAFF. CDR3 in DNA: TGTGCCAGCAGCTTAGGCAAGCGAAGGGATGGTCTTGGCACTGAAGCTTTCTTT.